This record looks at one T cell receptor (beta chain) sequence and its context. CDR1 and CDR2 (germline): GTSNPN, SVGIG (reference sequence). This CDR3 has 15 amino acids. Trimming removed 5 bases from V and 1 base from J; junction bases left unmatched: 7. This specimen belongs to a study of technical replicates of blood from several donors. The protocol was immunoSEQ multiplex PCR, while the TCRdb copy is restricted to in-frame clones and leaves out a portion. Of 60,000 or so clones listed, approximately 87% are singletons. V usage is TRBV30 and J usage is TRBJ1-3, with 8 bases that match TRBD1. The source material was PBMCs. The sequence was collected from a human donor in good health. Some clones in this sample may be carry-over from other donors' samples. The CDR3 loop reads CAWLPGQASGNTIYF. The CDR3 region has the DNA TGTGCCTGGCTTCCGGGACAGGCTTCTGGAAACACCATATATTTT.